This T cell receptor (beta chain) was documented in a study of long-term antiretroviral therapy in people with HIV. The assay used was immunoSEQ (version v3.0), run at survey level. Method: immunoSEQ multiplex PCR; TCRdb's copy keeps in-frame clones and lacks some. The repertoire holds tens of thousands of clones, 85% seen once, with 12% in the top ten. Each donor had at least one pre-ART and at least two post-ART PBMC samples. Notes on the study in general: Increased diversity was seen after ART, yet it remained lower than in transplant donor controls. Blood dates from the mid-2000s to the late 2010s, possibly under older ART regimens. ART adherence was not documented, and neither viral resistance nor therapy changes had any data.

In regard to this clone: Its antigen is currently unknown.

The CDR3 has 14 amino acids. Germline V CDR1 and CDR2: KGHSH, LQKENI. The V gene end was trimmed by 1 base and the J gene end by 5 bases; junction bases not matched to a gene: 2. This clonotype originated in a man in his forties or fifties with HIV. Sequencing used unsorted PBMCs, obtained 1.6 years after starting antiretroviral therapy. This chain uses TRBV18 with TRBJ2-7, with 10 bases fitting TRBD1. CDR3 region: CASSPLGTGDEQYF. CDR3 sequence (DNA): TGTGCCAGCTCACCACTAGGGACAGGGGACGAGCAGTACTTC.